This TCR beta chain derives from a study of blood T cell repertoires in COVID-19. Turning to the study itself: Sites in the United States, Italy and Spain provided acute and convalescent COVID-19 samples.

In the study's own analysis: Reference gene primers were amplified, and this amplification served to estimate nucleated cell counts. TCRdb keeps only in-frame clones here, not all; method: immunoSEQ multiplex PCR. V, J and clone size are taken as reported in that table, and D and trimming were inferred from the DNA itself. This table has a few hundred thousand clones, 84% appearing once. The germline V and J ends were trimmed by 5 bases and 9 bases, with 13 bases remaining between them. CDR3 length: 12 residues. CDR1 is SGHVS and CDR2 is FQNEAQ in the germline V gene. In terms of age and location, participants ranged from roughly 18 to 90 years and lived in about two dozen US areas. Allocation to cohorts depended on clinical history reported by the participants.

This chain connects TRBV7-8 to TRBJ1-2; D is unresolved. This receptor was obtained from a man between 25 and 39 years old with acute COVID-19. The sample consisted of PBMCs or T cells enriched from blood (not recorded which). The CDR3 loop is CASSPQTESYTF. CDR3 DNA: TGTGCCAGCAGCCCCCAAACAGAGAGCTACACCTTC.